Included here is one T cell receptor beta chain sequence, with context. The data were taken from a study of cytomegalovirus exposure and HLA in healthy donors. V lost 0 bases, J lost 7 bases, and 16 bases lay in between. Per germline, CDR1 SGHAT and CDR2 FQNNGV. The CDR3 is 15 residues long. The PCR had 60 Vbeta and 13 Jbeta primers. Profiling relied on immunoSEQ multiplex PCR, and the TCRdb table lists in-frame clones only, not all of them. Of some 110,000 clones detected, about 64% appear once; the ten largest clones hold 2.8%. The V call is TRBV11-2, the J call TRBJ2-7; maybe TRBD1 (6 bases). This clonotype was sampled from a female donor in good health and CMV-seronegative. The sample was PBMCs. CDR3 protein: CASSLDVGPQGEQYF. The CDR3 region has the DNA TGTGCCAGCAGCTTAGATGTTGGACCCCAGGGGGAGCAGTACTTC.